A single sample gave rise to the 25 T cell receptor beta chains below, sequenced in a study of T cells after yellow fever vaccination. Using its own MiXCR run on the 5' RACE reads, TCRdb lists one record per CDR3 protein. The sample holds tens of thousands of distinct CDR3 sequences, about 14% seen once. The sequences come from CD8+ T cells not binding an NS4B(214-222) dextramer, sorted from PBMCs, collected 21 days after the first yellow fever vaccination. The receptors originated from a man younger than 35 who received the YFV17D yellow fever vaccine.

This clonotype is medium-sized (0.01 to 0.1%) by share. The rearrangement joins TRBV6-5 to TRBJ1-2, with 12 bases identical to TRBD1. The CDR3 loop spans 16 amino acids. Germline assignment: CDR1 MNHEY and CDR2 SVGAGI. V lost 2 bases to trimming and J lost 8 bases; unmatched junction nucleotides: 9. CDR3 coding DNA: TGTGCCAGCAGTTACGAGTGGGACAGGGGGCTGGGCGGCTACACCTTC. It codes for CASSYEWDRGLGGYTF.

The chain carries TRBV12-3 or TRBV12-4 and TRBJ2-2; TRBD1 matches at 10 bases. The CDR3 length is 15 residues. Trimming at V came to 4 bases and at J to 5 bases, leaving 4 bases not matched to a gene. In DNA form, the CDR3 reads TGTGCCAGCAGTTCGGACAGGGGGTGGACCGGGGAGCTGTTTTTT. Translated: CASSSDRGWTGELFF.

The CDR3 DNA reads as TGTGCCAGCAGCACCAGCGGGACCCCCTACAATGAGCAGTTCTTC. Its protein product is CASSTSGTPYNEQFF. The V and J genes are TRBV9 and TRBJ2-1; 7 positions agree with TRBD2. The V gene end was trimmed by 4 bases and the J gene end by 2 bases; junction bases not matched to a gene: 6. CDR1 SGDLS and CDR2 YYNGEE come from the germline V gene. This CDR3 comprises 15 residues.

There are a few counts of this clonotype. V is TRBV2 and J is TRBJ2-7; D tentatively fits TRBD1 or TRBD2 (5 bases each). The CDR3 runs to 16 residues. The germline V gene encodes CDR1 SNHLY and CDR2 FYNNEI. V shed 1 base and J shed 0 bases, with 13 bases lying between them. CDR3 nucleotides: TGTGCCAGCAGTGAAGGCGACGGGGCGAGCTCCTACGAGCAGTACGTC. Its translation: CASSEGDGASSYEQYV.

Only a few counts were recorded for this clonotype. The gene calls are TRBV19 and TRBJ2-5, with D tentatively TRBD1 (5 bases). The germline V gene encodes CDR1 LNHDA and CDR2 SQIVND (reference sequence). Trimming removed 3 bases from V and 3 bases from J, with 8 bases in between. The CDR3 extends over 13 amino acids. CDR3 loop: CASSIIREETQYF. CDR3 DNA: TGTGCCAGTAGTATCATCAGGGAAGAGACCCAGTACTTC.

As DNA, the CDR3 is TGCAGTGCTAGGCGGCTTAGTACCTACGAGCAGTACTTC. Its translation: CSARRLSTYEQYF. J is TRBJ2-7 and V is TRBV20-1, with D unclear. Trimming pared 3 bases from V and 2 bases from J, leaving 11 bases between. Germline V gene sequence: CDR1 DFQATT, CDR2 SNEGSKA (reference sequence). This CDR3 has 13 amino acids.

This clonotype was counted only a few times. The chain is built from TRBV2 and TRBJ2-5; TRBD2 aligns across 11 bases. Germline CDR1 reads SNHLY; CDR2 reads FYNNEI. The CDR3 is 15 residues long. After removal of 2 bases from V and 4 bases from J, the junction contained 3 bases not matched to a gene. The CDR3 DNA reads TGTGCCAGCAGTGAAACTAGCGGGGGTGGAGAGACCCAGTACTTC. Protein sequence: CASSETSGGGETQYF.

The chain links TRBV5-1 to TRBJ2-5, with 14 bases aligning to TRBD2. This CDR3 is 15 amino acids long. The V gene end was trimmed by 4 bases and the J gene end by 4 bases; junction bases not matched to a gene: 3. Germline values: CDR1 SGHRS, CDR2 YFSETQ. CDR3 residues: CASSAGTSGGETQYF. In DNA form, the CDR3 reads TGCGCCAGCAGCGCGGGGACTAGCGGGGGAGAGACCCAGTACTTC.

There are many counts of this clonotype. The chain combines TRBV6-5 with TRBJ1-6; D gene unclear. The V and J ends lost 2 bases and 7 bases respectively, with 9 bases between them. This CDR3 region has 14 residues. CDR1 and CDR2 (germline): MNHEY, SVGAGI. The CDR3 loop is CASSYLDVNSPLHF. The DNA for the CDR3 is TGTGCCAGCAGTTACCTTGACGTGAATTCACCCCTCCACTTT.

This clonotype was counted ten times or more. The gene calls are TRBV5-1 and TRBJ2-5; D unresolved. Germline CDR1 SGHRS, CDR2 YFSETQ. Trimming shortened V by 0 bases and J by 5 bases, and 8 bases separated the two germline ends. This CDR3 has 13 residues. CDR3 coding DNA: TGCGCCAGCAGCTTGGGGGTGTTCGAGACCCAGTACTTC. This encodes CASSLGVFETQYF.

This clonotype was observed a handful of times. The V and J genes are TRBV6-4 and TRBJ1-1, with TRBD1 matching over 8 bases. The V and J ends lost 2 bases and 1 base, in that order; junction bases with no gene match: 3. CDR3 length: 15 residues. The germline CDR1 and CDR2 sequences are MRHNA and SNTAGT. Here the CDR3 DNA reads TGTGCCAGCAGTGACCCTGGACAGGGGAACACTGAAGCTTTCTTT. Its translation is CASSDPGQGNTEAFF.

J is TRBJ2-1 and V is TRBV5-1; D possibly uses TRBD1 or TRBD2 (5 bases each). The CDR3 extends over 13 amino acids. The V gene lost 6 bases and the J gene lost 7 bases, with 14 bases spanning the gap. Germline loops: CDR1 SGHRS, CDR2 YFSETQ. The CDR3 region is CASTDGGVNEQFF. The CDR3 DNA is TGCGCCAGCACGGATGGGGGAGTAAATGAGCAGTTCTTC.

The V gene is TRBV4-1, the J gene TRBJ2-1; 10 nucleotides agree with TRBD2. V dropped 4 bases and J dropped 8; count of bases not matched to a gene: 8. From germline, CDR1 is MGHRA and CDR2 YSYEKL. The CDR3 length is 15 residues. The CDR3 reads CASSPERGGVYEQFF. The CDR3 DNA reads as TGCGCCAGCAGCCCCGAGCGGGGGGGCGTTTATGAGCAGTTCTTC.

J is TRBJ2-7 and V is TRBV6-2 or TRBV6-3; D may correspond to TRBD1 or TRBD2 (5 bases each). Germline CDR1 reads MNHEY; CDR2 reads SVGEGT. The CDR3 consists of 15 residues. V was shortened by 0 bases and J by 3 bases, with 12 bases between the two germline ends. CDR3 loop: CASSYSGRLYYEQYV. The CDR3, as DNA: TGTGCCAGCAGTTACTCGGGACGGCTATACTACGAGCAGTACGTC.

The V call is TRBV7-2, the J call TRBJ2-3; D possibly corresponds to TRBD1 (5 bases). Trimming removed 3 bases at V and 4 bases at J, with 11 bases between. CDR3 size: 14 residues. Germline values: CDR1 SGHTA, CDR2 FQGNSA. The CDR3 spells CASSFNPGSDTQYF. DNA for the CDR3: TGTGCCAGCAGCTTCAACCCAGGGTCAGATACGCAGTATTTT.

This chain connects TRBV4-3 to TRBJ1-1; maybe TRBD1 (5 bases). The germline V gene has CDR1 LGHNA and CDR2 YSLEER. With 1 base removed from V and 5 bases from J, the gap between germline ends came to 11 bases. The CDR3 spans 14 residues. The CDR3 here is CASSQGGRSTEAFF. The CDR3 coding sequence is TGCGCCAGCAGCCAAGGGGGCCGGTCGACTGAAGCTTTCTTT.

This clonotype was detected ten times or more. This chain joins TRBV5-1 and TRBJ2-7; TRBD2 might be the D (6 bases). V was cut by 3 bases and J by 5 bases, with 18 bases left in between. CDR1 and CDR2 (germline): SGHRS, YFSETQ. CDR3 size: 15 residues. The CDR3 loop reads CASSSRGYEVDEQYV. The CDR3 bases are TGCGCCAGCAGCTCTCGGGGGTACGAAGTCGACGAGCAGTACGTC.

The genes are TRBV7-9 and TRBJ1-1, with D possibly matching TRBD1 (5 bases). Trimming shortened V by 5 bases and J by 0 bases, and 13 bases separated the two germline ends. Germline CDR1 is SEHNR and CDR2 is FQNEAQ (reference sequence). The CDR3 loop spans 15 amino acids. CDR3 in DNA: TGTGCCAGCAGCCTTGCGCTGGGGGTGAACACTGAAGCTTTCTTT. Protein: CASSLALGVNTEAFF.

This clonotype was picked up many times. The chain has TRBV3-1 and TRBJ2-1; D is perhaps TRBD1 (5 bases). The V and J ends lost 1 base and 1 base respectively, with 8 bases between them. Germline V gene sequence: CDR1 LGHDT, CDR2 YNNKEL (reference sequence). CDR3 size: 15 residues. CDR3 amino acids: CASSQVQVSYNEQFF. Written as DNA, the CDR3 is TGTGCCAGCAGCCAAGTACAGGTGTCCTACAATGAGCAGTTCTTC.

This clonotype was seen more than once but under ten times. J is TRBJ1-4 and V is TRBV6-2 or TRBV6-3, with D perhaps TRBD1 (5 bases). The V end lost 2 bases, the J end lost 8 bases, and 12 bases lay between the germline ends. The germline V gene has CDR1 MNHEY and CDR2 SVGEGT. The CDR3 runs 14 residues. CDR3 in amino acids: CASSYVEGEEKLFF. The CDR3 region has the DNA TGTGCCAGCAGTTACGTCGAAGGGGAGGAAAAACTGTTTTTT.

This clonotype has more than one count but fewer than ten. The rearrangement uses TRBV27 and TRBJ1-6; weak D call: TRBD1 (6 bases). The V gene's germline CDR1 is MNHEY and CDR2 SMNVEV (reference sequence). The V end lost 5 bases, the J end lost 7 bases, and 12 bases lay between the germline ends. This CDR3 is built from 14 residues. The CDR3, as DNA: TGTGCCAGCAGTCCTGGACAGTTCAATTCACCCCTCCACTTT. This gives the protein CASSPGQFNSPLHF.

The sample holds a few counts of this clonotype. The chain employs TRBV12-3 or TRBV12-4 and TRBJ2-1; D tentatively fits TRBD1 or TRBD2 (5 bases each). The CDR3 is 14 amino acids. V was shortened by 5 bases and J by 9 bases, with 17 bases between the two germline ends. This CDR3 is CASSHRGPPGEQFF. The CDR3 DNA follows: TGTGCCAGCAGTCACCGGGGCCCCCCGGGTGAGCAGTTCTTC.

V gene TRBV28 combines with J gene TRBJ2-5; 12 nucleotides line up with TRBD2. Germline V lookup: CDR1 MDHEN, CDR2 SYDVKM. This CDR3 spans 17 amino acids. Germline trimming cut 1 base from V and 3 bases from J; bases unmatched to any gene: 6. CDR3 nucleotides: TGTGCCAGCAGTTTATCCCTAGCGGGGGGGTCGGAAGAGACCCAGTACTTC. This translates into CASSLSLAGGSEETQYF. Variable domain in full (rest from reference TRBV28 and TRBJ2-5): DVKVTQSSRYLVKRTGEKVFLECVQDMDHENMFWYRQDPGLGLRLIYFSYDVKMKEKGDIPEGYSVSREKKERFSLILESASTNQTSMYLCASSLSLAGGSEETQYFGPGTRLLVL.

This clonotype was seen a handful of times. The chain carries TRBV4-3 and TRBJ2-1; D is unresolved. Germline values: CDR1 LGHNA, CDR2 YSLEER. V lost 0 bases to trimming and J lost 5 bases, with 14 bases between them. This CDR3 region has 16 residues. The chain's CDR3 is CASSQDRTAYHNEQFF. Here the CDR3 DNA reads TGCGCCAGCAGCCAAGATAGAACAGCATATCACAATGAGCAGTTCTTC.

CDR3 bases: TGTGCCAGCAGCACCTGGGCTAGCGGGGGCCACAATGAGCAGTTCTTC. Translation: CASSTWASGGHNEQFF. The chain couples TRBV9 to TRBJ2-1; 10 nucleotides align to TRBD2. The CDR3 has 16 amino acids. CDR1 and CDR2 (germline): SGDLS, YYNGEE. The V segment lost 4 bases and the J segment 5 bases; nucleotides outside the gene matches: 9.